These 25 T cell receptor beta chains were all obtained from the same sample, sequenced in a study of T cells after yellow fever vaccination. TCRdb itself ran the 5' RACE reads through MiXCR, one entry per CDR3 protein. In the table there are over 250,000 distinct CDR3 sequences, roughly 4.3% of which are singletons. The sample was PBMCs, taken 5 days after the yellow fever booster vaccination. These receptors were collected from a man aged 18 to 30 who received the YFV17D yellow fever vaccine.

This clonotype came up a few times. V gene TRBV5-4 combines with J gene TRBJ2-7; 9 bases agree with TRBD2. This CDR3 has 18 residues. Germline V lookup: CDR1 SGHNT, CDR2 YYREEE (reference sequence). V was clipped by 0 bases and J by 0 bases; unmatched bases: 10. The CDR3 spells CASSLGGSGGRSSYEQYV. The CDR3 DNA reads TGTGCCAGCAGCTTGGGTGGTAGCGGGGGACGGAGCTCCTACGAGCAGTACGTC.

There are many counts of this clonotype. This rearrangement joins TRBV6-2 or TRBV6-3 to TRBJ2-3; D might be TRBD1 or TRBD2, each matching 6 bases. The V end was cut by 4 bases, the J end by 2 bases, with 10 bases between. The CDR3 loop spans 14 amino acids. Germline loops: CDR1 MNHEY, CDR2 SVGEGT. In DNA, the CDR3 is TGTGCCAGCAGTTGGTCGGGGGCCACAGATACGCAGTATTTT. Translation: CASSWSGATDTQYF.

The chain employs TRBV19 and TRBJ2-3; no clear D gene. This CDR3 region has 14 residues. Per germline, CDR1 LNHDA and CDR2 SQIVND (reference sequence). Trimming pared 1 base from V and 0 bases from J, leaving 5 bases between. The CDR3 region has the DNA TGTGCCAGTAGTATAGTGACCAGCACAGATACGCAGTATTTT. Residues: CASSIVTSTDTQYF.

This clonotype was counted at least ten times. CDR3 region: CASSYGGPSSPGELFF. For the CDR3, the DNA is TGTGCCAGCAGTTACGGGGGACCTAGCAGTCCCGGGGAGCTGTTTTTT. The chain combines TRBV6-2 or TRBV6-3 with TRBJ2-2, with D possibly called TRBD1 or TRBD2 (5 bases each). Germline CDR1 is MNHEY and CDR2 is SVGEGT. This CDR3 spans 16 amino acids. Trimming took 2 bases from V and 6 from J, leaving 16 bases between them.

The chain joins TRBV11-2 to TRBJ2-2; possibly TRBD1 or TRBD2 for D (5 bases each). Germline-derived CDR1 and CDR2 are SGHAT and FQNNGV. The CDR3 is 16 residues long. The V end was cut by 0 bases, the J end by 1 base, with 9 bases between. The CDR3 DNA follows: TGTGCCAGCAGCTTAGAAGGGACGGTGAACACCGGGGAGCTGTTTTTT. It is translated as CASSLEGTVNTGELFF.

This clonotype has more than one count but fewer than ten. The J gene is TRBJ2-5, the V gene TRBV5-6; D is possibly TRBD1 (5 bases). Germline V lookup: CDR1 SGHDT, CDR2 YYEEEE. This CDR3 contains 17 residues. V was cut by 3 bases and J by 5 bases, with 23 bases left in between. The CDR3 protein is CASSSSPPRAYRETQYF. In DNA, the CDR3 is TGTGCCAGCAGCTCATCTCCTCCCAGGGCCTACCGGGAGACCCAGTACTTC.

This clonotype was seen more than once but under ten times. The chain combines TRBV6-2 or TRBV6-3 with TRBJ1-2; D unclear. V was clipped by 5 bases and J by 0 bases, with 4 bases between them. CDR3 size: 12 residues. The germline CDR1 and CDR2 sequences are MNHEY and SVGEGT. CDR3 region: CASSQTNYGYTF. For the CDR3, the DNA is TGTGCCAGCAGTCAAACTAACTATGGCTACACCTTC.

The sample holds a few counts of this clonotype. The V gene is TRBV5-6, the J gene TRBJ2-2, with a possible D match to TRBD1 (5 bases). Germline lookup yields CDR1 SGHDT and CDR2 YYEEEE. The CDR3 is 19 amino acids. V shed 3 bases and J shed 0 bases, with 21 bases lying between them. The CDR3 reads CASSSVQGRIIANTGELFF. The DNA for the CDR3 is TGTGCCAGCAGCTCTGTCCAGGGTCGGATTATAGCGAACACCGGGGAGCTGTTTTTT.

This clonotype was counted many times. V is TRBV4-2 and J is TRBJ1-1; perhaps TRBD1 as D (5 bases). V was trimmed by 1 base and J by 1 base, leaving 13 bases between them. There are 16 residues in the CDR3. Germline CDR1 and CDR2: LGHNA and YNFKEQ. The CDR3 loop reads CASSQGRGLKNTEAFF. In DNA form, the CDR3 reads TGTGCCAGCAGCCAAGGGAGGGGTCTCAAGAACACTGAAGCTTTCTTT.

As to this clonotype: Germline and junction disagree at one end, which may indicate a read error. The rearrangement links TRBV19 to TRBJ1-3, with 7 nucleotides matching TRBD1. This CDR3 comprises 16 residues. CDR1 is LNHDA, CDR2 SQIVND, per germline (reference sequence). CDR3 region: CDSSSWTGLSGNTIYF. The DNA for the CDR3 is TGTGACAGTAGCAGCTGGACAGGATTGTCTGGAAACACCATATATTTT. Full variable domain (rest looked up from reference TRBV19 and TRBJ1-3): DGGITQSPKYLFRKEGQNVTLSCEQNLNHDAMYWYRQDPGQGLRLIYYSQIVNDFQKGDIAEGYSVSREKKESFPLTVTSAQKNPTAFYLCDSSSWTGLSGNTIYFGEGSWLTVV.

V gene TRBV25-1 combines with J gene TRBJ1-2, with TRBD1 as a possible D gene (5 bases). CDR1 is MGHDK and CDR2 is SYGVNS in the germline V gene. The CDR3 spans 13 residues. V was trimmed by 3 bases and J by 7 bases, leaving 12 bases between them. CDR3 coding DNA: TGTGCCAGCAGTGAGTGGCAGGGTGTTGGCTACACCTTC. Amino acids: CASSEWQGVGYTF.

This clonotype has a count of ten or more. The chain has TRBV15 and TRBJ2-5; unclear D gene. Germline V gene data show CDR1 as LNHNV and CDR2 as YYDKDF (reference sequence). V lost 0 bases, J lost 11 bases, and 13 bases lay in between. This CDR3 contains 13 residues. The chain's CDR3 is CATSRDPEQIQYF. The DNA of the CDR3 is TGTGCCACCAGCAGAGATCCGGAGCAGATACAGTACTTC.

V gene TRBV14 combines with J gene TRBJ1-1; D possibly corresponds to TRBD1 (6 bases). CDR1 and CDR2 from the germline V gene are SGHDN and FVKESK. Trimming took 2 bases from V and 4 from J, leaving 14 bases between them. This CDR3 has 15 residues. The CDR3 loop is CASSQSRGHLTEAFF. CDR3 sequence (DNA): TGTGCCAGCAGCCAATCCCGGGGGCATCTCACTGAAGCTTTCTTT.

Only a few counts were recorded for this clonotype. V is TRBV4-3 and J is TRBJ1-1, with TRBD1 as a possible D gene (5 bases). V was cut by 4 bases and J by 0 bases, with 9 bases left in between. The CDR3 is 14 amino acids. Germline CDR1 LGHNA, CDR2 YSLEER. For the CDR3, the DNA is TGCGCCAGCAGCCGCGACAGTTTGAACACTGAAGCTTTCTTT. Amino acid sequence: CASSRDSLNTEAFF.

The chain is built from TRBV5-1 and TRBJ2-3; D may be TRBD1 (5 bases). V gave up 5 bases and J gave up 1 base, with 17 bases separating them. Germline V gives CDR1 SGHRS, CDR2 YFSETQ. The CDR3 sequence is 16 residues long. The CDR3 spells CASSSEGVWGTDTQYF. DNA for the CDR3: TGCGCCAGCAGTTCGGAAGGGGTATGGGGCACAGATACGCAGTATTTT.

The chain uses TRBV18 and TRBJ2-1; 12 positions match TRBD2. Losses at the gene ends were 3 bases for V and 3 bases for J; bases not matched to a gene: 3. This CDR3 has 16 amino acids. The germline gives CDR1 KGHSH, CDR2 LQKENI. Written as DNA, the CDR3 is TGTGCCAGCTCACCTGGACTAGCGGGGAACTACAATGAGCAGTTCTTC. Protein sequence: CASSPGLAGNYNEQFF.

This clonotype appeared a few times. The rearrangement links TRBV11-2 to TRBJ1-1; 7 bases align to TRBD1. This CDR3 is 16 amino acids long. J gave up 1 base and V 1 base, and 6 bases lay outside the gene matches. CDR1 and CDR2 (germline): SGHAT, FQNNGV. The CDR3 region is CASSLAPQGWNTEAFF. The CDR3 DNA follows: TGTGCCAGCAGCTTAGCCCCACAGGGGTGGAACACTGAAGCTTTCTTT. The full variable domain, with the rest looked up from reference TRBV11-2 and TRBJ1-1, is EAGVAQSPRYKIIEKRQSVAFWCNPISGHATLYWYQQILGQGPKLLIQFQNNGVVDDSQLPKDRFSAERLKGVDSTLKIQPAKLEDSAVYLCASSLAPQGWNTEAFFGQGTRLTVV.

This clonotype appeared a few times. The gene calls are TRBV7-6 and TRBJ2-3; tentative D call: TRBD2 (6 bases). The CDR3 has 14 residues. Germline assignment: CDR1 SGHVS and CDR2 FNYEAQ. V lost 7 bases, J lost 4 bases, and 15 bases lay in between. CDR3 sequence: CASNSGDHADTQYF. CDR3 in DNA: TGTGCCAGCAACTCGGGGGATCACGCAGATACGCAGTATTTT.

This clonotype showed up just a few times. The V and J genes are TRBV28 and TRBJ2-7; 8 bases line up with TRBD1. The CDR3 loop spans 14 amino acids. The ends lost 6 bases at V and 3 bases at J; junction bases unmatched: 7. Germline CDR1 MDHEN, CDR2 SYDVKM. The CDR3 nucleotides are TGTGCCAGCAGGGCGGACAGGGCTTTCTACGAGCAGTACGTC. Amino acid sequence: CASRADRAFYEQYV.

In this sample, this clonotype turned up many times. The chain is built from TRBV4-2 and TRBJ2-4; 7 bases are a match to TRBD1. Germline V CDR1 and CDR2: LGHNA, YNFKEQ. CDR3 length equals 15 residues. Trimming took 0 bases from V and 9 from J; bases not matched to a gene: 8. This CDR3 is CASSQDRQGSGIQYF. In DNA form, the CDR3 reads TGTGCCAGCAGCCAAGACAGACAGGGAAGCGGCATTCAGTACTTC.

This clonotype was found many times. This chain joins TRBV18 and TRBJ2-2; D is unclear. The CDR3 totals 12 residues. The germline gives CDR1 KGHSH, CDR2 LQKENI. Trimming shortened V by 4 bases and J by 9 bases, and 9 bases separated the two germline ends. DNA of the CDR3: TGTGCCAGCTCACGACACGGCCGGGAGCTGTTTTTT. Translating gives CASSRHGRELFF.

A note on this clonotype: A much larger clone differs from this one at a single base, so this may be a read error. The rearrangement links TRBV29-1 to TRBJ2-7; D is possibly TRBD2 (6 bases). The CDR3 spans 13 residues. CDR1 SQVTM and CDR2 ANQGSEA come from the germline V gene. DNA for the CDR3: TGCAGCGTTCGACACGGGACTTCCTACGAGCAGTCCTTC. Translated: CSVRHGTSYEQSF.

V gene TRBV24-1 combines with J gene TRBJ2-2, with TRBD2 identical over 8 bases. V trimming: 5 bases; J trimming: 5 bases; junction bases outside the gene matches: 9. The CDR3 runs 16 residues. From germline, CDR1 is KGHDR and CDR2 SFDVKD. CDR3 residues: CATSVNGGASTGELFF. As DNA, the CDR3 is TGTGCCACCAGTGTGAACGGGGGGGCCTCTACCGGGGAGCTGTTTTTT.

The chain carries TRBV7-8 and TRBJ2-7, with 8 bases fitting TRBD1. Losses at the gene ends were 5 bases for V and 5 bases for J; bases not matched to a gene: 8. The length of the CDR3 is 14 residues. Germline CDR1 SGHVS, CDR2 FQNEAQ. The CDR3 loop reads CASSPTGGKNEQYF. Written as DNA, the CDR3 is TGTGCCAGCAGCCCCACAGGGGGAAAGAACGAGCAGTACTTC.

The V gene is TRBV20-1, the J gene TRBJ2-7; TRBD2 is a possible D gene (6 bases). The V end was cut by 3 bases, the J end by 0 bases, with 6 bases between. The CDR3 is 12 amino acids. From germline, CDR1 is DFQATT and CDR2 SNEGSKA (reference sequence). As DNA, the CDR3 is TGCAGTGCTAGGGACTACTCCTACGAGCAGTACTTC. This gives the protein CSARDYSYEQYF.